These 2 T cell receptor beta chains came from one sample sequenced in a study of T cells in narcolepsy. Repertoires were generated with immunoSEQ multiplex PCR, while TCRdb's copy carries only in-frame clones and drops some. The top ten hold about 2.8% of the sample, which has under 35,000 clones, roughly 87% seen once. What was sequenced was CD45RA- memory CD4+ T cells from PBMCs. The receptors derive from a human donor with narcolepsy.

This clone was seen only a few times. The chain has TRBV12-5 and TRBJ1-2; maybe TRBD1 (6 bases). V was pared by 3 bases and J by 8 bases, with 16 bases between. The CDR3 loop spans 14 amino acids. Looked up from germline, CDR1 is LGHNT and CDR2 is FRNRAP. This chain's CDR3 is CASGFLDSSVGYTF. The CDR3, as DNA: TGTGCTAGTGGTTTCCTGGACAGCTCCGTGGGCTACACCTTC.

The J gene is TRBJ1-1, the V gene TRBV6-1; D is unresolved. CDR1 is MNHNS and CDR2 is SASEGT in the germline V gene. V lost 5 bases and J 1 base, leaving 8 bases between the germline ends. This CDR3 comprises 13 residues. DNA of the CDR3: TGTGCCAGCAGTCGGACGGCGAACACTGAAGCTTTCTTT. Amino acids: CASSRTANTEAFF.